This T cell receptor beta chain stems from a study of blood T cell repertoires in COVID-19. Study details: There were acute and convalescent COVID-19 samples, and they came from the United States, Italy and Spain.

Assay used: immunoSEQ multiplex PCR; TCRdb lists only in-frame clones, some missing. The data show 150,000 to 200,000 clones, about 70% seen once. The TCR was taken from a woman between 50 and 59 years old with active or convalescent COVID-19. The sample taken for sequencing was peripheral blood.

In DNA form, the CDR3 reads TGTGCCAGCAGGAGTTTAGGGCAGGGCACTGAAGCTTTCTTT. Translation gives CASRSLGQGTEAFF. The rearrangement uses TRBV6-5 and TRBJ1-1; a weak D match, TRBD1 (5 bases). From germline, CDR1 is MNHEY and CDR2 SVGAGI. V shed 6 bases and J shed 4 bases, with 15 bases lying between them. The CDR3 totals 14 residues.